The 10 T cell receptor beta chains given below trace back to one sample, sequenced in a study of blood T cell repertoires in COVID-19. Clones were read by immunoSEQ multiplex PCR, and TCRdb kept only the in-frame ones, dropping some. The sample carries about 170,000 clones, under 90% recorded once. Sequenced sample: peripheral blood. The receptors here all came from a woman aged 70-85 years with COVID-19, enrolled during active disease.

The gene calls are TRBV10-3 and TRBJ1-2, with D possibly being TRBD1 (6 bases). CDR3 length equals 17 residues. Germline CDR1 ENHRY, CDR2 SYGVKD. Trimming shortened V by 5 bases and J by 0 bases, and 19 bases separated the two germline ends. For the CDR3, the DNA is TGTGCCATCAGTCCCCAAAGGGGGGGCATTCCTAACTATGGCTACACCTTC. Translating gives CAISPQRGGIPNYGYTF.

The chain links TRBV5-1 to TRBJ1-1; perhaps TRBD1 as D (6 bases). Germline assignment: CDR1 SGHRS and CDR2 YFSETQ. This CDR3 has 13 residues. Trimming cost V 0 bases and J 5 bases, with 8 bases left between them. Written as DNA, the CDR3 is TGCGCCAGCAGCTTGGTGACAGGAACTGAAGCTTTCTTT. It encodes CASSLVTGTEAFF.

The V gene is TRBV14, the J gene TRBJ1-1; no firm D call. Trimming left V 2 bases short and J 6 bases short, with 16 bases between. CDR3 length: 15 amino acids. CDR1 SGHDN and CDR2 FVKESK come from the germline V gene. CDR3 coding DNA: TGTGCCAGCAGCCAACTCGCCGGGAAAGACCCTGAAGCTTTCTTT. It translates to CASSQLAGKDPEAFF.

The chain recombines TRBV19 with TRBJ2-1, with 7 bases that match TRBD2. V was clipped by 3 bases and J by 4 bases; unmatched bases: 6. The CDR3 is 15 amino acids. Germline assignment: CDR1 LNHDA and CDR2 SQIVND (reference sequence). CDR3 in amino acids: CASSILSGNYNEQFF. The CDR3 DNA is TGTGCCAGTAGTATTTTGAGCGGGAATTACAATGAGCAGTTCTTC.

V is TRBV10-2 and J is TRBJ1-1, with D possibly being TRBD1 (5 bases). Germline V gene lookup returns CDR1 WSHSY and CDR2 SAAADI. Trimming took 3 bases from V and 5 from J, leaving 10 bases between them. The CDR3 consists of 13 residues. DNA for the CDR3: TGCGCCAGCAGTGATCATGGGGGGACTGAAGCTTTCTTT. This translates into CASSDHGGTEAFF.

The chain combines TRBV6-1 with TRBJ1-1, with 7 bases identical to TRBD1. The V gene end was trimmed by 0 bases and the J gene end by 5 bases; junction bases not matched to a gene: 3. The CDR3 totals 14 residues. Per the germline V gene, CDR1 is MNHNS and CDR2 is SASEGT. CDR3 residues: CASSEARGLTEAFF. CDR3 DNA sequence: TGTGCCAGCAGTGAAGCGAGGGGGCTGACTGAAGCTTTCTTT.

The chain carries TRBV7-8 and TRBJ1-5, with D unresolved. This CDR3 has 16 residues. Trimming took off 5 bases at V and 0 bases at J, with 14 bases between the two ends. Germline values: CDR1 SGHVS, CDR2 FQNEAQ. The CDR3, as DNA: TGTGCCAGCAGCCCACCCGGCGGTCGTAGCAATCAGCCCCAGCATTTT. This gives the protein CASSPPGGRSNQPQHF.

The chain recombines TRBV19 with TRBJ1-3, with a possible D match to TRBD1 (5 bases). This CDR3 has 15 amino acids. V was cut by 7 bases and J by 1 base, with 14 bases left in between. Germline V gives CDR1 LNHDA, CDR2 SQIVND (reference sequence). This chain's CDR3 is CASIEDGTSGNTIYF. The CDR3 nucleotides are TGTGCCAGTATCGAAGATGGGACTTCTGGAAACACCATATATTTT.

As regards this clone: The same CDR3 is also encoded by other DNA sequences in this sample. V and J are TRBV6-5 and TRBJ1-3; possibly TRBD1 for D (5 bases). Germline lookup yields CDR1 MNHEY and CDR2 SVGAGI. V was cut by 6 bases and J by 2 bases, with 14 bases left in between. The CDR3 covers 15 residues. The CDR3 DNA reads as TGTGCCAGCAGCTATGCCAGGGCCACTGGAAACACCATATATTTT. Its translation is CASSYARATGNTIYF.

The chain is built from TRBV29-1 and TRBJ1-1; the D is unclear. The CDR3 runs 13 residues. Trimming shortened V by 4 bases and J by 0 bases, and 9 bases separated the two germline ends. In germline, CDR1 is SQVTM, CDR2 ANQGSEA. The CDR3 DNA reads TGCAGCGTTGCCTCTACGCTGAACACTGAAGCTTTCTTT. Its protein product is CSVASTLNTEAFF. The full variable domain, its missing parts supplied by reference TRBV29-1 and TRBJ1-1, is SAVISQKPSRDICQRGTSLTIQCQVDSQVTMMFWYRQQPGQSLTLIATANQGSEATYESGFVIDKFPISRPNLTFSTLTVSNMSPEDSSIYLCSVASTLNTEAFFGQGTRLTVV.